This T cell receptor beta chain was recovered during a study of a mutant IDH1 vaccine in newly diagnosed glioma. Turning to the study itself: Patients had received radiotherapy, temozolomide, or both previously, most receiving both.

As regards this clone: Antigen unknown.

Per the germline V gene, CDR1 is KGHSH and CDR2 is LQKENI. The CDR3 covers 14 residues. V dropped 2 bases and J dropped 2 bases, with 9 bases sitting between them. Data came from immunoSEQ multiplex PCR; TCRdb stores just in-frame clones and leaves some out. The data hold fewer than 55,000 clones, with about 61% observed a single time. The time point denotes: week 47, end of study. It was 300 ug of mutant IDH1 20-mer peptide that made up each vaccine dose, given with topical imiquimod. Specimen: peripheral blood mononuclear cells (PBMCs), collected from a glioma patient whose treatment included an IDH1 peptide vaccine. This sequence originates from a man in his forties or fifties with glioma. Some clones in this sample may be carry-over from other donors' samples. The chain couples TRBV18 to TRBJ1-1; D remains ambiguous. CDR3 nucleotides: TGTGCCAGCTCACCAGGTCCAGCCAACACTGAAGCTTTCTTT. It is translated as CASSPGPANTEAFF.